The rows below give T cell receptor beta chains drawn from one sample of a study of cytomegalovirus exposure and HLA in healthy donors. Here immunoSEQ multiplex PCR was the method, and the copy in TCRdb shows in-frame clones only, minus some. In all, the sample yields roughly 39,000 clones. Sequenced: PBMCs. These receptors came from a man aged 30 to 39 in good health and CMV-seronegative. The CDR3 runs from the conserved cysteine through the conserved F or W. A D gene is named only where the DNA matches it firmly.

d_call j_call v_call cdr3_nt cdr3_aa
TRBD1 TRBJ1-4 TRBV5-1 TGCGCCAGCAGCTGGACAGGGGGTCGGAATGAAAAACTGTTTTTT CASSWTGGRNEKLFF
TRBD1 TRBJ1-1 TRBV7-6 TGTGCCAGCAGTTTAGGGACAGGTGAAGGCACTGAAGCTTTCTTT CASSLGTGEGTEAFF
TRBD2 TRBJ2-2 TRBV5-4 TGTGCCAGCAGCTTGCAACTAGCGGGAGTGGTCGGGGAGCTGTTTTTT CASSLQLAGVVGELFF
- TRBJ1-3 TRBV19 TGTGCCAGTTACAGAGCTGGAAACACCATATATTTT CASYRAGNTIYF
- TRBJ2-7 TRBV11-2 TGTGCCAGCAGCTGGGGACTCCCGCCCTACGAGCAGTACTTC CASSWGLPPYEQYF
TRBD2 TRBJ2-4 TRBV9 TGTGCCAGCGGGGGGGACATTCAGTACTTC CASGGDIQYF
TRBD2 TRBJ2-3 TRBV6-5 TGTGCCAGCAGTGCCGCGGGAGGGAGCACAGATACGCAGTATTTT CASSAAGGSTDTQYF
- TRBJ1-5 TRBV6-5 TGTGCCAGCAGCACCGTTGCGGGGGCAGGACAGCCCCAGCATTTT CASSTVAGAGQPQHF
TRBD1 TRBJ1-2 TRBV29-1 TGCAGCGCATCGACAGGGGGCAGCTATGGCTACACCTTC CSASTGGSYGYTF
- TRBJ1-2 TRBV30 TGTGCCTGGACCCCCGGGGGCTATGGCTACACCTTC CAWTPGGYGYTF
- TRBJ1-5 TRBV6-5 TGTGCCAGCAGTTTGGTAGGAGACCATCAGCCCCAGCATTTT CASSLVGDHQPQHF
TRBD2 TRBJ2-5 TRBV29-1 TGCAGCGTTTCGCTAGCGGGGGCCCAAGAGACCCAGTACTTC CSVSLAGAQETQYF
TRBD1 TRBJ2-1 TRBV5-1 TGCGCCAGCAGCGAGGGACAGTACAATGAGCAGTTCTTC CASSEGQYNEQFF
TRBD1 TRBJ1-5 TRBV6-5 TGTGCCAGCAGTTACTCAGGGACAGGGGGAGGTCAGCCCCAGCATTTT CASSYSGTGGGQPQHF
- TRBJ1-1 TRBV9 TGTGCCAGCAGCGCCGACTTTACAGGGAGGGGGGGTCTAAGGGGACTAAACACTGAAGCTTTCTTT CASSADFTGRGGLRGLNTEAFF
- TRBJ2-2 TRBV15 TGTGCCACCAGCAGAGGCGGACAGTTATGGACCGGGGAGCTGTTTTTT CATSRGGQLWTGELFF
- TRBJ2-3 TRBV6-5 TGTGCCAGCATCAAGGCGGGATCAGATACGCAGTATTTT CASIKAGSDTQYF
TRBD1 TRBJ2-5 TRBV18 TGTGCCAGCTCATCACAGGGGATCCAAGAGACCCAGTACTTC CASSSQGIQETQYF
- TRBJ1-2 TRBV5-1 TGCGCCAGCAGCTTATCCGACTCGAGCTACACCTTC CASSLSDSSYTF
TRBD1 TRBJ2-7 TRBV11-2 TGTGCCAGCAGCCCCTGGGACAGGCCCCTGCAGTACTTC CASSPWDRPLQYF
TRBD1 TRBJ2-7 TRBV27 TGTGCCAGCAGTTCGGACAGGGCCTCCGGCGAGCAGTACTTC CASSSDRASGEQYF
TRBD2 TRBJ2-7 TRBV7-8 TGTGCCAGCACCATTAGCGGGAGTGACTACGAGCAGTACTTC CASTISGSDYEQYF
- TRBJ2-5 TRBV7-2 TGTGCCAGCAGCTTCCCCGGGACAAGAGAGACCCAGTACTTC CASSFPGTRETQYF
- TRBJ1-5 TRBV7-6 TGTGCCAGCAGCCTTACAGGGCTTCAGCCCCAGCATTTT CASSLTGLQPQHF
- TRBJ2-3 TRBV30 TGTGCCTGGAGTGTAGTTGAGGCAGATACGCAGTATTTT CAWSVVEADTQYF
- TRBJ2-7 TRBV2 TGTGCCAGCAGTGAAGCCACCTGGGGCGGGAAGGGAGCCTACGAGCAGTACTTC CASSEATWGGKGAYEQYF
TRBD1 TRBJ2-3 TRBV7-9 TGTGCCAGCAGCTCCCCTGAGGACAGGGGGCCCGCAGATACGCAGTATTTT CASSSPEDRGPADTQYF
TRBD1 TRBJ2-2 TRBV4-1 TGCGCCAGCAGCCCAGGGTCAGGACAGGGAAGGACCGGGGAGCTGTTTTTT CASSPGSGQGRTGELFF
TRBD2 TRBJ2-1 TRBV5-1 TGCGCCAGCAGCTTGGCCGAACTAGCGGGTTTGTACAATGAGCAGTTCTTC CASSLAELAGLYNEQFF
- TRBJ2-7 TRBV28 TGTGCCAGCAGTTTGGCCACGGGGGTCCACGAGCAGTACTTC CASSLATGVHEQYF
- TRBJ1-1 TRBV5-6 TGTGCCAGCAGCTTGCCCCGGGGAAAGAACACTGAAGCTTTCTTT CASSLPRGKNTEAFF
TRBD1 TRBJ1-2 TRBV5-1 TGCGCCAGCAGCTTGGACGGGCAGGGGGTCTATGGCTACACCTTC CASSLDGQGVYGYTF
- TRBJ2-5 TRBV30 TGTGCCTGGAGCGCATTAGGGGGGGCCGGAGAGACCCAGTACTTC CAWSALGGAGETQYF
- TRBJ1-2 TRBV6-6 TGTGCCAGCAGTTATGTTTCCAGTAACTATGGCTACACCTTC CASSYVSSNYGYTF
- TRBJ2-7 TRBV5-6 TGTGCCAGCAGCTGGTACGGTGAGCAGTACTTC CASSWYGEQYF
- TRBJ1-1 TRBV7-2 TGTGCCAGCAGCTTAGAGGTCGCTGGGGGGGGAGCTTTCTTT CASSLEVAGGGAFF
- TRBJ2-3 TRBV5-3 TGTGCCAGAAGCCAGTTGACCAGGGGCTTGAATACGCAGTATTTT CARSQLTRGLNTQYF
- TRBJ2-2 TRBV5-1 TGCGCCAGCAGCCCAGGGACACTGAACACCGGGGAGCTGTTTTTT CASSPGTLNTGELFF
TRBD2 TRBJ2-2 TRBV19 TGTGCCAGTAGCGGGACTAGCGGGAGGGGTGACACCGGGGAGCTGTTTTTT CASSGTSGRGDTGELFF
TRBD2 TRBJ2-5 TRBV29-1 TGCAGCGTTGAGAGGACTAGCGGGAGCGAGACCCAGTACTTC CSVERTSGSETQYF
TRBD2 TRBJ2-5 TRBV29-1 TGCAGCGTTGTACCGAAGGGACTAGCGGGAGAGACCCAGTACTTC CSVVPKGLAGETQYF